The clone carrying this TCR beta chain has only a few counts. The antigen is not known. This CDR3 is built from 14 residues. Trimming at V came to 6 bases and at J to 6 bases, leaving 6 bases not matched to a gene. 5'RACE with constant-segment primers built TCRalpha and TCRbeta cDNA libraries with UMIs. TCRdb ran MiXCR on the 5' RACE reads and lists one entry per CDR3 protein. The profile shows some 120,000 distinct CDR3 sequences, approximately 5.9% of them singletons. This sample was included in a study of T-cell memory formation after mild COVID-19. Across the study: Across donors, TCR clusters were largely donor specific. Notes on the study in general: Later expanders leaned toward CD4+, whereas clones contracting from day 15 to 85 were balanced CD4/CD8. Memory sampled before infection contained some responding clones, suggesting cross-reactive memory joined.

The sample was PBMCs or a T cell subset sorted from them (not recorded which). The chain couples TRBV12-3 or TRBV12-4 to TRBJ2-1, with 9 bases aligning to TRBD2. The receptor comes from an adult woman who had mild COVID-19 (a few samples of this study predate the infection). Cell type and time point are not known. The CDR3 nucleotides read TGTGCCAGCAGCATTAGCGGGAGTTTCAATGAGCAGTTCTTC. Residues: CASSISGSFNEQFF.